This entry lists 18 T cell receptor beta chains sequenced from one sample in a study of blood T cell repertoires in COVID-19. Using immunoSEQ multiplex PCR, the repertoire was profiled, and TCRdb retains in-frame clones only, with some absent. The sample carries under 350,000 clones, roughly 90% recorded once. The material sequenced was PBMCs or T cells enriched from blood (not recorded which). The receptors come from a man in his 60s who had recovered from COVID-19.

The CDR3 region is CASSYAGVTQYF. Here the CDR3 DNA reads TGTGCCAGCAGTTACGCGGGGGTTACGCAGTATTTT. V and J are TRBV6-5 and TRBJ2-3, with 7 bases fitting TRBD2. In germline, CDR1 is MNHEY, CDR2 SVGAGI. J gave up 8 bases and V 2 bases, and 1 base lay outside the gene matches. The CDR3 spans 12 residues.

This clone was recorded a few times. The chain carries TRBV3-1 (or the pseudogene TRBV3-2) and TRBJ1-1; TRBD1 agrees at 9 bases. Germline trimming cut 3 bases from V and 4 bases from J; bases unmatched to any gene: 6. This CDR3 contains 15 residues. Per germline, CDR1 LGHDT and CDR2 YNNKEL (reference sequence). The CDR3 DNA is TGTGCCAGCAGCCAGTTGGGACAGGGTGTCACTGAAGCTTTCTTT. This codes for CASSQLGQGVTEAFF.

The V call is TRBV4-1, the J call TRBJ1-5; no definite D call. Trimming cost V 2 bases and J 9 bases, with 20 bases left between them. This CDR3 has 16 amino acids. The V gene's germline CDR1 is MGHRA and CDR2 YSYEKL. Here the CDR3 reads CASSQLASGRRPPQHF. Written as DNA, the CDR3 is TGCGCCAGCAGCCAACTTGCCTCCGGCCGGAGGCCGCCCCAGCATTTT.

The chain uses TRBV18 and TRBJ2-2; D not certain. The CDR3 length is 12 residues. CDR1 is KGHSH, CDR2 LQKENI, per germline. V gave up 3 bases and J gave up 3 bases, with 2 bases separating them. CDR3: CASSPDTGELFF. The CDR3 bases are TGTGCCAGCTCACCCGACACCGGGGAGCTGTTTTTT.

The chain recombines TRBV5-8 with TRBJ1-1, with 8 bases fitting TRBD1. The CDR3 sequence is 13 residues long. V lost 3 bases, J lost 3 bases, and 1 base stayed unmatched. Per germline, CDR1 SGHTS and CDR2 YDEGEE. DNA of the CDR3: TGTGCCAGCAGCTCCAGGGGGCACACTGAAGCTTTCTTT. Its protein product is CASSSRGHTEAFF.

The sample holds one count of this clone. The V call is TRBV7-2, the J call TRBJ2-1; D might be TRBD1 (6 bases). In germline, CDR1 is SGHTA, CDR2 FQGNSA. The ends were cut back, 5 bases at V and 4 bases at J, with 12 bases in the middle. This CDR3 has 14 residues. The CDR3 bases are TGTGCCAGCAGCACGAGACAGGCATACAATGAGCAGTTCTTC. It codes for CASSTRQAYNEQFF.

This CDR3 reads CATGTPGNTIYF. The CDR3 nucleotides are TGTGCCACCGGGACACCTGGAAACACCATATATTTT. The chain combines TRBV19 with TRBJ1-3; a possible D gene is TRBD1 (6 bases). This CDR3 comprises 12 residues. Trimming left V 10 bases short and J 2 bases short, with 9 bases between. The germline gives CDR1 LNHDA, CDR2 SQIVND (reference sequence).

The chain has TRBV28 and TRBJ1-6; TRBD1 aligns across 8 bases. The CDR3 has 13 amino acids. V gave up 10 bases and J gave up 6 bases; unmatched junction bases: 5. The germline V gene encodes CDR1 MDHEN and CDR2 SYDVKM. The CDR3 bases are TGTGCCACCAGGGGGCAGGGTAATTCACCCCTCCACTTT. This codes for CATRGQGNSPLHF.

The V call is TRBV3-1 (or the pseudogene TRBV3-2), the J call TRBJ2-5, with a tentative D call TRBD1 (7 bases). This CDR3 region has 15 residues. V gave up 0 bases and J gave up 2 bases, with 10 bases separating them. CDR1 is LGHDT and CDR2 is YNNKEL in the germline V gene (reference sequence). CDR3 bases: TGTGCCAGCAGCCAAGACCCAGGGGGGCAAGAGACCCAGTACTTC. Translation gives CASSQDPGGQETQYF.

The chain combines TRBV28 with TRBJ2-7; 7 bases are shared with TRBD1. The CDR3 length is 13 residues. Germline-derived CDR1 and CDR2 are MDHEN and SYDVKM. After removal of 6 bases from V and 6 bases from J, the junction contained 8 bases not matched to a gene. This chain's CDR3 is CASSLGQPAEQYF. The CDR3 nucleotides are TGTGCCAGCAGCCTGGGACAGCCCGCCGAGCAGTACTTC.

This clone was seen a single time. CDR3 DNA: TGTGCCAGCAGCAGGAGCACTGAAGCTTTCTTT. The encoded protein is CASSRSTEAFF. The chain uses TRBV5-5 and TRBJ1-1; the D is unclear. Trimming took off 4 bases at V and 4 bases at J, with 5 bases between the two ends. There are 11 residues in the CDR3. CDR1 is SGHKS, CDR2 YYEKEE, per germline (reference sequence).

The sample holds one count of this clone. The rearrangement joins TRBV18 to TRBJ1-3; 7 nucleotides line up with TRBD1. V dropped 3 bases and J dropped 0; count of bases not matched to a gene: 2. The length of the CDR3 is 15 residues. Looked up from germline, CDR1 is KGHSH and CDR2 is LQKENI. DNA for the CDR3: TGTGCCAGCTCACCGGACAGGATCTCTGGAAACACCATATATTTT. Translating it yields CASSPDRISGNTIYF.

The chain uses TRBV6-5 and TRBJ2-5, with 9 bases fitting TRBD2. Germline values: CDR1 MNHEY, CDR2 SVGAGI. J gave up 1 base and V 6 bases, and 6 bases lay outside the gene matches. CDR3 length equals 15 residues. CDR3 residues: CASRRAGGLQETQYF. CDR3 bases: TGTGCCAGCAGAAGAGCGGGAGGACTCCAAGAGACCCAGTACTTC.

CDR3 coding DNA: TGTGCCAGCAGCTCATATAGCGGGAGGGCCTCAGATACGCAGTATTTT. This sequence encodes CASSSYSGRASDTQYF. The chain recombines TRBV11-3 with TRBJ2-3, with 11 bases fitting TRBD2. This CDR3 is 16 amino acids long. V lost 4 bases, J lost 4 bases, and 7 bases stayed unmatched. The germline V gene has CDR1 SGHNT and CDR2 YENEEA.

The chain employs TRBV18 and TRBJ2-1; perhaps TRBD1 as D (6 bases). The CDR3 totals 14 residues. Germline V gene data show CDR1 as KGHSH and CDR2 as LQKENI. Between the trimmed V and J ends, which lost 8 bases and 5 bases, there was a span of 16 bases. The CDR3: CASGGAGDNNEQFF. DNA for the CDR3: TGTGCCAGCGGTGGGGCAGGGGACAACAATGAGCAGTTCTTC.

The CDR3 is CASTWQGNTEAFF. For the CDR3, the DNA is TGTGCCAGCACTTGGCAGGGGAACACTGAAGCTTTCTTT. The V call is TRBV5-4, the J call TRBJ1-1; tentatively, D is TRBD1 (5 bases). This CDR3 spans 13 amino acids. Germline V CDR1 and CDR2: SGHNT, YYREEE (reference sequence). The V gene lost 6 bases and the J gene lost 1 base, with 10 bases spanning the gap.

V and J are TRBV27 and TRBJ2-2; weak D call: TRBD1 (6 bases). V was clipped by 4 bases and J by 6 bases, with 15 bases between them. The CDR3 totals 15 residues. CDR1 is MNHEY and CDR2 is SMNVEV in the germline V gene (reference sequence). CDR3 sequence: CASSWGRGVAGELFF. The CDR3 DNA follows: TGTGCCAGCAGTTGGGGCAGGGGAGTCGCCGGGGAGCTGTTTTTT.

This clone occurred once. The chain uses TRBV9 and TRBJ2-1; 12 bases fit TRBD1. Germline loops: CDR1 SGDLS, CDR2 YYNGEE. V shed 0 bases, J shed 9 bases, and the junction held 7 bases outside the gene matches. The CDR3 loop spans 16 amino acids. CDR3 sequence: CASSVAGTGGEGEQFF. The CDR3 nucleotides read TGTGCCAGCAGCGTAGCAGGGACAGGGGGCGAGGGTGAGCAGTTCTTC.